This record covers a single T cell receptor (beta chain). Antigen specificity is unknown. This entry is derived from a study of cytomegalovirus exposure and HLA in healthy donors. Findings and caveats of the study: TCR beta sequences reportedly predicted most subjects' HLA-A and HLA-B alleles accurately.

It was with 60 Vbeta and 13 Jbeta primers that the PCR ran. The assay was immunoSEQ multiplex PCR, and TCRdb's table has in-frame clones only and misses some. The repertoire consists of some 190,000 clones, with around 77% occurring once and the leading ten covering over 1.5%. The CDR3 contains 13 residues. V lost 7 bases and J lost 4; bases outside the gene matches: 7. CDR1 is SQVTM, CDR2 ANQGSEA, per germline. The chain uses TRBV29-1 and TRBJ1-1, with 9 nucleotides matching TRBD1. This sequence originates from a young woman in good health and CMV-seronegative. Material for sequencing was PBMCs. CDR3 sequence: CSARDRAGTEAFF. The DNA of the CDR3 is TGCAGCGCCCGGGACAGGGCAGGCACTGAAGCTTTCTTT.